These T cell receptor beta chains were read from a single sample in a study of graft-versus-host responses after intestinal transplantation. Clones were sequenced by immunoSEQ multiplex PCR, and TCRdb holds only the in-frame ones, with some missing. The sample holds some 80,000 clones, less than 95% seen once. No antigen has been assigned to these receptors. The sequencing used unstimulated CD8+ T cells sorted from spleen or lymph node cells, collected before transplant. The source is a human donor who was the organ donor for an intestinal transplant. Each CDR3 is given with its conserved first and last residue. Each record gives: V gene, J gene, D gene, clone size, CDR3 protein, CDR3 DNA. The D gene is left open where the match is weak. A row's size may be missing; if present it is once, few, many or a size class.

v_call: TRBV4-1
j_call: TRBJ2-1
d_call: TRBD2
clone_size: .
cdr3_aa: CASSQDWVAGSEQFF
cdr3_nt: TGCGCCAGCAGCCAAGATTGGGTAGCGGGAAGCGAGCAGTTCTTC

v_call: TRBV7-9
j_call: TRBJ1-5
d_call: TRBD1
clone_size: .
cdr3_aa: CASSSGQGGSNQPQHF
cdr3_nt: TGTGCCAGCAGCTCCGGACAGGGTGGGAGCAATCAGCCCCAGCATTTT

v_call: TRBV19
j_call: TRBJ2-1
d_call: .
clone_size: once
cdr3_aa: CASSEPESDEQFF
cdr3_nt: TGTGCCAGTAGTGAACCCGAGAGCGATGAGCAGTTCTTC

v_call: TRBV6-1
j_call: TRBJ2-2
d_call: .
clone_size: .
cdr3_aa: CASSEAVGGPTGELFF
cdr3_nt: TGTGCCAGCAGTGAAGCGGTAGGGGGGCCGACCGGGGAGCTGTTTTTT

v_call: TRBV18
j_call: TRBJ2-4
d_call: TRBD2
clone_size: .
cdr3_aa: CASSPPTSATLRAKNIQYF
cdr3_nt: TGTGCCAGCTCACCACCGACTAGCGCGACCCTCCGGGCCAAAAACATTCAGTACTTC

v_call: TRBV28
j_call: TRBJ2-4
d_call: .
clone_size: .
cdr3_aa: CASSLFGLLSIQYF
cdr3_nt: TGTGCCAGCAGTTTATTCGGGCTTTTAAGCATTCAGTACTTC

v_call: TRBV10-3
j_call: TRBJ2-7
d_call: .
clone_size: .
cdr3_aa: CAIRDSYEQYF
cdr3_nt: TGTGCCATCAGGGACAGTTACGAGCAGTACTTC

v_call: TRBV5-1
j_call: TRBJ2-7
d_call: .
clone_size: once
cdr3_aa: CASSRGEGSYEQYF
cdr3_nt: TGCGCCAGCAGCCGGGGTGAGGGTTCCTACGAGCAGTACTTC

v_call: TRBV27
j_call: TRBJ1-1
d_call: .
clone_size: .
cdr3_aa: CASSLDGGSTEAFF
cdr3_nt: TGTGCCAGCAGTTTAGATGGCGGGTCAACTGAAGCTTTCTTT

v_call: TRBV7-2
j_call: TRBJ1-1
d_call: TRBD1
clone_size: .
cdr3_aa: CASSSGTGVMDTEAFF
cdr3_nt: TGTGCCAGCAGCTCCGGGACAGGGGTGATGGACACTGAAGCTTTCTTT

v_call: TRBV4-1
j_call: TRBJ1-5
d_call: .
clone_size: .
cdr3_aa: CASSLAVFQPQHF
cdr3_nt: TGCGCCAGCAGCCTAGCCGTATTTCAGCCCCAGCATTTT

v_call: TRBV27
j_call: TRBJ2-3
d_call: .
clone_size: .
cdr3_aa: CASSLSGGNTDTQYF
cdr3_nt: TGTGCCAGCAGTTTATCGGGCGGCAACACAGATACGCAGTATTTT

v_call: TRBV18
j_call: TRBJ1-5
d_call: .
clone_size: .
cdr3_aa: CASSPKQDHNQPQHF
cdr3_nt: TGTGCCAGCTCACCTAAGCAGGACCACAATCAGCCCCAGCATTTT

v_call: TRBV12-5
j_call: TRBJ1-4
d_call: .
clone_size: .
cdr3_aa: CASGFWRERATNEKLFF
cdr3_nt: TGTGCTAGTGGTTTTTGGCGGGAGCGGGCAACTAATGAAAAACTGTTTTTT

v_call: TRBV5-4
j_call: TRBJ2-1
d_call: .
clone_size: .
cdr3_aa: CASSPLMGSYNEQFF
cdr3_nt: TGTGCCAGCAGCCCACTCATGGGCTCCTACAATGAGCAGTTCTTC

v_call: TRBV7-9
j_call: TRBJ2-7
d_call: .
clone_size: .
cdr3_aa: CASSPTDYHEQYF
cdr3_nt: TGTGCCAGCAGCCCTACGGACTACCACGAGCAGTACTTC

v_call: TRBV7-6
j_call: TRBJ2-3
d_call: TRBD2
clone_size: .
cdr3_aa: CASSITWTSGGSYTDTQYF
cdr3_nt: TGTGCCAGCAGCATTACTTGGACTAGCGGGGGTTCCTACACAGATACGCAGTATTTT

v_call: TRBV5-4
j_call: TRBJ2-1
d_call: .
clone_size: .
cdr3_aa: CASSLGASYNEQFF
cdr3_nt: TGTGCCAGCAGCTTGGGCGCTTCCTACAATGAGCAGTTCTTC

v_call: TRBV9
j_call: TRBJ2-2
d_call: TRBD1
clone_size: .
cdr3_aa: CASSVIGTATGELFF
cdr3_nt: TGTGCCAGCAGCGTAATAGGGACAGCCACCGGGGAGCTGTTTTTT

v_call: TRBV7-3
j_call: TRBJ2-3
d_call: .
clone_size: .
cdr3_aa: CASSFLGGAGDTQYF
cdr3_nt: TGTGCCAGCAGCTTCCTAGGGGGGGCCGGAGATACGCAGTATTTT

v_call: TRBV5-1
j_call: TRBJ1-1
d_call: TRBD1
clone_size: once
cdr3_aa: CASSPGTGGPEAFF
cdr3_nt: TGCGCCAGCAGCCCGGGGACAGGGGGCCCTGAAGCTTTCTTT